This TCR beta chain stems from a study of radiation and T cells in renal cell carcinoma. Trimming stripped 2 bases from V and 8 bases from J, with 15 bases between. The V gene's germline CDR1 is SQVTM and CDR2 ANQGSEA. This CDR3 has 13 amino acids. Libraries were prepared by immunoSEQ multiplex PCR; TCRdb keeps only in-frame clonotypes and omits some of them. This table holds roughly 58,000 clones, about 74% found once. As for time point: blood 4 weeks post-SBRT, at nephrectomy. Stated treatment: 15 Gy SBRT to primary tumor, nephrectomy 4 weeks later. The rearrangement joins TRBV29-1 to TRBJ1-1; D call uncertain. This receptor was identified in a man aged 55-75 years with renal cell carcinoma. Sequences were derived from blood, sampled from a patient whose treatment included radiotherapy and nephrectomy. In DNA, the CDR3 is TGCAGCGTTGAAAGGGTGGTAGGGAACGAAGCTTTCTTT. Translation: CSVERVVGNEAFF.